These T cell receptor beta chains were read from a single sample in a study of cytomegalovirus exposure and HLA in healthy donors. Assay: immunoSEQ multiplex PCR; the TCRdb copy retains only in-frame clones and omits some. This sample carries tens of thousands of clones, around 90% of them seen once, and the ten largest clones take 3% to 4%. Input material: PBMCs. The receptors here all came from a woman under 30 in good health and CMV-seropositive. Each CDR3 is given with its conserved first and last residue. The D gene is left open where the match is weak. The listing skips clone size in some rows; elsewhere it reads once, few, many or a size class.

V gene	D gene	J gene	clone size	CDR3 DNA	CDR3 protein
TRBV28	TRBD1	TRBJ2-5	.	TGTGCCAGCAGTCACGCTGGGACAGGGGAGTACCAAGAGACCCAGTACTTC	CASSHAGTGEYQETQYF
TRBV10-3	.	TRBJ1-3	once	TGTGCCATCAGTGAGCCAAACAGGGCTGGAAACACCATATATTTT	CAISEPNRAGNTIYF
TRBV6-1	.	TRBJ1-5	.	TGTGCCAGCAGGGGTCGTAGCGGGGGGCGTCAGCCCCAGCATTTT	CASRGRSGGRQPQHF
TRBV29-1	.	TRBJ1-2	.	TGCAGCGTTGATCTGGGCTACACCTTC	CSVDLGYTF
TRBV11-2	TRBD1	TRBJ1-1	.	TGTGCCAGCAGCTGGGGACAGGGGGCGGGTGCTGAAGCTTTCTTT	CASSWGQGAGAEAFF
TRBV2	.	TRBJ2-1	.	TGTGCCAGCCACGACACTTTTAACTCCTACAATGAGCAGTTCTTC	CASHDTFNSYNEQFF
TRBV11-2	.	TRBJ1-4	.	TGTGCCAGCAGCTTAGTGCAGAAGACAGAAAAACTGTTTTTT	CASSLVQKTEKLFF
TRBV2	TRBD2	TRBJ2-1	.	TGTGCCAGCAGTGGGACTAGGGGTTTGGGTGAGCAGTTCTTC	CASSGTRGLGEQFF
TRBV19	TRBD2	TRBJ2-3	.	TGTGCCAGTAAACTAGCGGGAGGAGCTAGCACAGATACGCAGTATTTT	CASKLAGGASTDTQYF
TRBV30	.	TRBJ1-2	once	TGTGCCTGGAGTGTACGATTAGGCCCGGGAGCGCGAGGCTACACCTTC	CAWSVRLGPGARGYTF
TRBV30	.	TRBJ2-7	.	TGTGCCTGGAGAAGGGCGGGGTCCCTCTCCTCCTACGAGCAGTACTTC	CAWRRAGSLSSYEQYF
TRBV27	TRBD2	TRBJ2-5	.	TGTGCCAGCAGTTCCGGGACTAGCGGGGACCAAGCCAGGACCCAGTACTTC	CASSSGTSGDQARTQYF
TRBV7-8	.	TRBJ2-7	few	TGTGCCAGCAGCAGGCTTACAGGGACCTACGAGCAGTACTTC	CASSRLTGTYEQYF
TRBV5-4	TRBD2	TRBJ2-3	.	TGTGCCAGCAGCTTTACTAGCGGGGCAGATACGCAGTATTTT	CASSFTSGADTQYF
TRBV30	.	TRBJ1-6	.	TGTGCCTGGAGTGCGGGAGACTATCTCATCTCACCCCTCCACTTT	CAWSAGDYLISPLHF
TRBV2	.	TRBJ1-5	.	TGTGCCAGCAGTGAAGGTCTAGGGGGACATCGTCAGCCCCAGCATTTT	CASSEGLGGHRQPQHF
TRBV28	TRBD1	TRBJ1-2	.	TGTGCCAGCAGTTTATTTGTGACAGGGAACTATGGCTACACCTTC	CASSLFVTGNYGYTF
TRBV5-1	TRBD1	TRBJ2-1	.	TGCGCCAGTTCGGACCGGGACAGGGGGTACAATGAGCAGTTCTTC	CASSDRDRGYNEQFF
TRBV7-9	TRBD2	TRBJ2-1	once	TGTGCCAGCAGCTCCCGACTAGCGGGGCCCTATGACTCCTACAATGAGCAGTTCTTC	CASSSRLAGPYDSYNEQFF
TRBV28	TRBD2	TRBJ2-7	.	TGTGCCAGCACCATGGGCGGGGGCGAGCAGTACTTC	CASTMGGGEQYF
TRBV9	.	TRBJ2-7	.	TGTGCCAGCAGCGTAGGAACGGGGGAGCAGTACTTC	CASSVGTGEQYF
TRBV6-5	TRBD1	TRBJ2-7	once	TGTGCCAGCAGTTACTCAGACCCGGGACAGGGGGCCGAGCAGTACTTC	CASSYSDPGQGAEQYF
TRBV7-9	.	TRBJ2-2	.	TGTGCCAGCAGCCATCGACCCCTCCAGGACACCGGGGAGCTGTTTTTT	CASSHRPLQDTGELFF
TRBV5-4	.	TRBJ1-2	.	TGTGCCAGCAGCCGGGGTATTGGCCCGGCTAACTATGGCTACACCTTC	CASSRGIGPANYGYTF
TRBV9	TRBD1	TRBJ2-7	once	TGTGCCAGCAGCGAGACGATGGGGGCGACAGGGAACCACGAGCAGTACTTC	CASSETMGATGNHEQYF
TRBV18	.	TRBJ1-4	.	TGTGCCAGCTCACCAAGTCTCGGTGAGGCGAATGAAAAACTGTTTTTT	CASSPSLGEANEKLFF
TRBV6-5	.	TRBJ2-2	.	TGTGCCAGCAGTTACTCGATGCAGTTGGCCGGGGAGCTGTTTTTT	CASSYSMQLAGELFF
TRBV5-4	TRBD2	TRBJ2-5	.	TGTGCCAGCAGCTTACCCGCGGGAGCCCAAGAGACCCAGTACTTC	CASSLPAGAQETQYF
TRBV19	.	TRBJ2-3	.	TGTGCCAGTATGAAGGCTAGCGGCACAGATACGCAGTATTTT	CASMKASGTDTQYF
TRBV15	TRBD2	TRBJ2-1	once	TGTGCCACCAGCAGAGATACTAGCGGGAGGTCCTACAATGAGCAGTTCTTC	CATSRDTSGRSYNEQFF
TRBV21-1	.	TRBJ2-1	.	.	CASSKVGTGANNEQFF
TRBV29-1	.	TRBJ2-5	.	TGCAGCGTGACCACAGGAATCGGAGAGACCCAGTACTTC	CSVTTGIGETQYF
TRBV6-5	.	TRBJ2-1	.	TGTGCCAGCAGTTACTCAGGGGCGAATGAGCAGTTCTTC	CASSYSGANEQFF
TRBV4-2	TRBD1	TRBJ2-7	once	TGTGCCAGCAGCCAAGATATAGGGACAGGGGCCTACGAGCAGTACTTC	CASSQDIGTGAYEQYF
TRBV5-1	.	TRBJ2-4	.	TGCGCCAGCACCTTACTCGCGATAGTAGCCAAAAACATTCAGTACTTC	CASTLLAIVAKNIQYF